This T cell receptor beta chain was identified in a study of T cell responses to AZD1222 COVID-19 vaccine. The CDR3 contains 14 residues. Trimming removed 0 bases from V and 2 bases from J, with 8 bases in between. The germline gives CDR1 MNHEY, CDR2 SVGEGT. Libraries were prepared by immunoSEQ multiplex PCR; TCRdb keeps only in-frame clonotypes and omits some of them. The table has about 160,000 clones, more than 85% seen once. Source: peripheral blood, taken on day 0 of AZD1222 vaccination. V gene TRBV6-2 or TRBV6-3 combines with J gene TRBJ2-7; D not certain. This TCR derives from an adult in good health. CDR3 DNA sequence: TGTGCCAGCAGTTACTCGCAAATAGCCTACGAGCAGTACTTC. Its protein product is CASSYSQIAYEQYF.